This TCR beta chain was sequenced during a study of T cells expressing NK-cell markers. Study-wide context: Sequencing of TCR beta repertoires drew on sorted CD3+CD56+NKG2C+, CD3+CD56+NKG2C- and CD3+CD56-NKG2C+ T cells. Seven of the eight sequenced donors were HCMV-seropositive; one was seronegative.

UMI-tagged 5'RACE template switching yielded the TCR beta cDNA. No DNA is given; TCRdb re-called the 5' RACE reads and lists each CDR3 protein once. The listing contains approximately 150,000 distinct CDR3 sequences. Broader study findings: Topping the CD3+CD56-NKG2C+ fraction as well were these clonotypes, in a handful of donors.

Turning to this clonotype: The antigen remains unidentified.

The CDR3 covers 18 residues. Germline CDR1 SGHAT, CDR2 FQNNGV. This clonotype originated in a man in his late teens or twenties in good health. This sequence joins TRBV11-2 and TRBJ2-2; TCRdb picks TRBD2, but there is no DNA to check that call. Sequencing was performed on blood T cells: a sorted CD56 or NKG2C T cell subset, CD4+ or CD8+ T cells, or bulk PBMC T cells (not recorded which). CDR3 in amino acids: CASSLDSRGLAELGELFF.